The 18 T cell receptor beta chains presented below share a single source sample, sequenced in a study of blood T cells in healthy people across ages. The use of a sample-barcoded 5' primer and a J-beta primer mix characterized a second PCR of roughly 7 to 11 cycles. TCRdb reanalysed the 5' RACE reads using MiXCR and keeps one entry per CDR3 protein. The data hold over 500,000 distinct CDR3 sequences, with roughly a quarter observed a single time. These sequences were also reported in another study, on T cells of mothers and their children.

What was sequenced was blood. The source of these receptors is a boy aged 2 to 10 in good health.

The gene calls are TRBV20-1 and TRBJ2-6; tentatively, D is TRBD1 (8 bases). Germline V gene lookup returns CDR1 DFQATT and CDR2 SNEGSKA (reference sequence). Trimming took 6 bases from V and 0 from J, leaving 15 bases between them. The CDR3 has 16 amino acids. In nucleotides, the CDR3 is TGCAGTGCGCCAACAGGGGGGGACTCTGGGGCCAACGTCCTGACTTTC. It encodes CSAPTGGDSGANVLTF.

The rearrangement joins TRBV12-3 or TRBV12-4 to TRBJ2-1, with 10 bases lining up with TRBD1. This CDR3 has 16 residues. The J segment lost 2 bases and the V segment lost 5 bases, leaving 6 bases of the junction unmatched. CDR3 DNA sequence: TGTGCCAGCAGTGCCCCCGGACAGGGGGCCTACAATGAGCAGTTCTTC. Amino acids: CASSAPGQGAYNEQFF.

This clonotype turned up a few times. The gene calls are TRBV3-1 and TRBJ2-5; D unclear. The J call may not be correct, given that the DNA end is closer to TRBJ2-7. Germline V gene lookup returns CDR1 LGHDT and CDR2 YNNKEL (reference sequence). The CDR3 sequence is 14 residues long. The CDR3 spells CASSRGAPNYEQYF. CDR3 nucleotides: TGTGCCAGCAGTCGCGGAGCACCTAACTACGAGCAGTACTTC.

The gene calls are TRBV20-1 and TRBJ2-7, with 12 bases aligning to TRBD2. The CDR3 runs to 14 residues. Germline V lookup: CDR1 DFQATT, CDR2 SNEGSKA (reference sequence). J lost 4 bases, V lost 6 bases, and 7 bases had no gene match. The CDR3 here is CSATTSGGLYEQYF. The CDR3 DNA is TGCAGTGCCACGACTAGCGGGGGTTTGTACGAGCAGTACTTC.

This clonotype was seen a few times. V usage is TRBV5-1 and J usage is TRBJ2-1; a possible D gene is TRBD2 (5 bases). The V gene lost 4 bases and the J gene lost 0 bases, with 14 bases spanning the gap. CDR1 and CDR2 (germline): SGHRS, YFSETQ. The CDR3 is 16 residues long. In DNA form, the CDR3 reads TGCGCCAGCAGCCCGGAGGTGGGTTACTCCTACAATGAGCAGTTCTTC. It codes for CASSPEVGYSYNEQFF.

The rearrangement uses TRBV7-2 and TRBJ2-5; TRBD2 agrees at 14 bases. Judging by the DNA end, TRBJ2-1 fits better; the J call may be wrong. This CDR3 spans 16 amino acids. CDR1 and CDR2 (germline): SGHTA, FQGNSA. CDR3 protein: CASSPGLAGVMNEQFF. The CDR3 DNA reads TGTGCCAGCAGCCCGGGACTAGCGGGAGTGATGAATGAGCAGTTCTTC.

This rearrangement joins TRBV11-2 to TRBJ2-5; D remains ambiguous. The CDR3 is 14 amino acids. CDR1 is SGHAT and CDR2 is FQNNGV in the germline V gene. V was trimmed by 3 bases and J by 1 base, leaving 9 bases between them. The CDR3 loop is CASSLMRAQETQYF. The CDR3 coding sequence is TGTGCCAGCAGCTTGATGAGAGCCCAAGAGACCCAGTACTTC.

This chain links TRBV5-1 with TRBJ2-1, with 15 bases matching TRBD2. CDR3 length equals 19 residues. Trimming at V came to 1 base and at J to 0 bases, leaving 5 bases not matched to a gene. Germline values: CDR1 SGHRS, CDR2 YFSETQ. CDR3 sequence reads: CASSLIGTSGGSSYNEQFF. The CDR3 region has the DNA TGCGCCAGCAGCTTGATCGGGACTAGCGGGGGGAGCTCCTACAATGAGCAGTTCTTC.

V and J are TRBV27 and TRBJ1-1; D not resolved. V shed 8 bases and J shed 4 bases, with 17 bases lying between them. The V gene's germline CDR1 is MNHEY and CDR2 SMNVEV (reference sequence). This CDR3 has 14 amino acids. CDR3 sequence reads: CASRAVGVTTEAFF. CDR3 nucleotides: TGTGCCAGCCGCGCGGTCGGGGTAACCACTGAAGCTTTCTTT.

This clonotype was detected ten times or more. The rearrangement joins TRBV4-3 to TRBJ1-2; TRBD1 might be the D (5 bases). The V end lost 0 bases, the J end lost 6 bases, and 11 bases lay between the germline ends. The V gene's germline CDR1 is LGHNA and CDR2 YSLEER. This CDR3 is built from 14 residues. CDR3 region: CASSQDRGRDGYTF. The DNA of the CDR3 is TGCGCCAGCAGCCAAGATAGGGGCCGGGATGGCTACACCTTC.

V is TRBV14 and J is TRBJ2-7; D remains ambiguous. CDR1 is SGHDN, CDR2 FVKESK, per germline. Deletions cut 0 bases from V and 0 bases from J, with 6 bases between. CDR3 size: 14 residues. CDR3 sequence: CASSQDTSSYEQYF. The CDR3 DNA sequence: TGTGCCAGCAGCCAAGATACAAGCTCCTACGAGCAGTACTTC.

To note about this clonotype: The junction shows a germline mismatch at one end, possibly a read error. V is TRBV29-1 and J is TRBJ1-1, with D possibly TRBD1 on 5 matching bases. Germline CDR1 and CDR2: SQVTM and ANQGSEA. The CDR3 covers 11 residues. The CDR3 coding sequence is TGCGGCGTTGGCAGGGTAAACGAAGCTTTCTTT. This gives the protein CGVGRVNEAFF.

The chain is built from TRBV7-2 and TRBJ2-3; the D is unclear. This CDR3 has 14 residues. The germline V gene has CDR1 SGHTA and CDR2 FQGNSA. V was trimmed by 3 bases and J by 0 bases, leaving 7 bases between them. CDR3 coding DNA: TGTGCCAGCAGCTTCTTCGTTAGCACAGATACGCAGTATTTT. Protein product: CASSFFVSTDTQYF.

This clonotype was found a few times. V and J are TRBV7-9 and TRBJ1-4; D is undetermined. V gave up 8 bases and J gave up 3 bases, with 10 bases separating them. CDR3 length: 13 amino acids. Per the germline V gene, CDR1 is SEHNR and CDR2 is FQNEAQ (reference sequence). The CDR3 region has the DNA TGTGCCAGCCGGCGGGCCCCTAATGAAAAACTGTTTTTT. It is translated as CASRRAPNEKLFF. The entire variable domain, with the rest obtained from reference TRBV7-9 and TRBJ1-4, is as follows: DTGVSQNPRHKITKRGQNVTFRCDPISEHNRLYWYRQTLGQGPEFLTYFQNEAQLEKSRLLSDRFSAERPKGSFSTLEIQRTEQGDSAMYLCASRRAPNEKLFFGSGTQLSVL.

The CDR3 here is CASKSPPGLAGVRYNEQFF. The CDR3 DNA follows: TGTGCCAGCAAATCACCTCCCGGACTAGCGGGAGTAAGGTACAATGAGCAGTTCTTC. The chain has TRBV6-2 or TRBV6-3 and TRBJ2-1; 13 positions match TRBD2. This CDR3 region has 19 residues. V trimming: 7 bases; J trimming: 4 bases; junction bases outside the gene matches: 16. CDR1 is MNHEY and CDR2 is SVGEGT in the germline V gene.

The chain recombines TRBV3-1 with TRBJ2-3; D remains ambiguous. This CDR3 region has 15 residues. CDR1 and CDR2 from the germline V gene are LGHDT and YNNKEL (reference sequence). The V end lost 1 base, the J end lost 1 base, and 9 bases lay between the germline ends. Here the CDR3 reads CASSQATSGTDTQYF. CDR3 sequence (DNA): TGTGCCAGCAGCCAAGCCACCTCCGGCACAGATACGCAGTATTTT.

The V gene is TRBV5-5, the J gene TRBJ2-7; 11 nucleotides agree with TRBD1. Germline lookup yields CDR1 SGHKS and CDR2 YYEKEE (reference sequence). The V gene end was trimmed by 4 bases and the J gene end by 5 bases; junction bases not matched to a gene: 5. This CDR3 is built from 14 residues. The chain's CDR3 is CASSPDRGRNEQYF. CDR3 in DNA: TGTGCCAGCAGCCCGGACAGGGGGCGGAACGAGCAGTACTTC.

This chain uses TRBV5-1 with TRBJ2-7; 8 bases match TRBD1. CDR1 SGHRS and CDR2 YFSETQ come from the germline V gene. J lost 5 bases, V lost 3 bases, and 13 bases had no gene match. CDR3 length equals 16 residues. The CDR3: CASSSIGGQVVDEQYF. The CDR3 region has the DNA TGCGCCAGCAGCTCGATAGGGGGACAGGTGGTCGACGAGCAGTACTTC. Variable domain in full (rest from reference TRBV5-1 and TRBJ2-7): KAGVTQTPRYLIKTRGQQVTLSCSPISGHRSVSWYQQTPGQGLQFLFEYFSETQRNKGNFPGRFSGRQFSNSRSEMNVSTLELGDSALYLCASSSIGGQVVDEQYFGPGTRLTVT.